One and the same sample provided the 18 T cell receptor beta chains below, sequenced in a study of T cells after yellow fever vaccination. TCRdb redid the calling of the 5' RACE reads with MiXCR, one entry per CDR3 protein. Here the sample spans 300,000 to 400,000 distinct CDR3 sequences, about an eighth being singletons. Source: CD4+ T cells sorted from PBMCs, taken 15 days after the yellow fever booster vaccination. The receptor set was obtained from a man aged 18-30 years who received the YFV17D yellow fever vaccine.

V is TRBV4-1 and J is TRBJ1-1; D remains unclear. Germline loops: CDR1 MGHRA, CDR2 YSYEKL. V lost 2 bases and J lost 0, with 13 bases in between. The CDR3 extends over 16 amino acids. This CDR3 is CASSQQDLMVNTEAFF. The CDR3 nucleotides read TGCGCCAGCAGCCAACAGGACCTGATGGTGAACACTGAAGCTTTCTTT.

There are a few counts of this clonotype. The chain joins TRBV28 to TRBJ2-2; TRBD1 agrees at 11 bases. Germline V CDR1 and CDR2: MDHEN, SYDVKM. The CDR3 sequence is 14 residues long. J gave up 7 bases and V 7 bases, and 5 bases lay outside the gene matches. Here the CDR3 reads CASNSGTGGGELFF. The CDR3 nucleotides are TGTGCCAGCAACTCCGGGACAGGGGGCGGGGAGCTGTTTTTT.

This clonotype was observed at least ten times. The chain is built from TRBV30 and TRBJ1-1; D ambiguous. The CDR3 is 11 residues long. V dropped 5 bases and J dropped 5 bases, with 9 bases sitting between them. From germline, CDR1 is GTSNPN and CDR2 SVGIG (reference sequence). CDR3 protein: CAWGSETEAFF. As DNA, the CDR3 is TGTGCCTGGGGGTCGGAGACTGAAGCTTTCTTT. Together with reference TRBV30 and TRBJ1-1, the CDR3 gives the full variable domain: SQTIHQWPATLVQPVGSPLSLECTVEGTSNPNLYWYRQAAGRGLQLLFYSVGIGQISSEVPQNLSASRPQDRQFILSSKKLLLSDSGFYLCAWGSETEAFFGQGTRLTVV.

CDR3 nucleotides: TGCGCCAGCAGCTTGGCCTTAGGAACCGATCAGCAGTACTTC. It specifies CASSLALGTDQQYF. J is TRBJ2-7 and V is TRBV5-1; D gene unclear. The germline V gene encodes CDR1 SGHRS and CDR2 YFSETQ. The CDR3 totals 14 residues. Trimming removed 0 bases from V and 8 bases from J, with 15 bases in between.

J is TRBJ1-1 and V is TRBV15; no definite D call. Germline V gene sequence: CDR1 LNHNV, CDR2 YYDKDF (reference sequence). CDR3 length: 13 amino acids. Deletions cut 1 base from V and 2 bases from J, with 5 bases between. The CDR3 nucleotides read TGTGCCACCAGCAGAGTTCCTAACACTGAAGCTTTCTTT. Translated: CATSRVPNTEAFF. Together with reference TRBV15 and TRBJ1-1, the CDR3 gives the full variable domain: DAMVIQNPRYQVTQFGKPVTLSCSQTLNHNVMYWYQQKSSQAPKLLFHYYDKDFNNEADTPDNFQSRRPNTSFCFLDIRSPGLGDTAMYLCATSRVPNTEAFFGQGTRLTVV.

In this sample, this clonotype turned up a few times. The rearrangement links TRBV11-2 to TRBJ2-7; tentatively, D is TRBD1 (6 bases). V dropped 1 base and J dropped 12 bases, with 16 bases sitting between them. Germline CDR1 and CDR2: SGHAT and FQNNGV. The CDR3 runs to 13 residues. The CDR3 spells CASSLGRGGAVYF. CDR3 nucleotide sequence: TGTGCCAGCAGCTTAGGTAGAGGGGGAGCTGTGTACTTC.

This clonotype was seen repeatedly, ten times or more. The V gene is TRBV12-3 or TRBV12-4, the J gene TRBJ2-3; D not resolved. The CDR3 runs to 14 residues. The germline V and J ends were trimmed by 3 bases and 0 bases, with 7 bases remaining between them. CDR3 amino acids: CASSFYSSTDTQYF. The CDR3 region has the DNA TGTGCCAGCAGTTTCTATAGCAGCACAGATACGCAGTATTTT.

The J gene is TRBJ2-1, the V gene TRBV29-1; D may match TRBD1 or TRBD2 (6 bases each). The V gene lost 0 bases and the J gene lost 0 bases, with 12 bases spanning the gap. This CDR3 is 16 amino acids long. The germline CDR1 and CDR2 sequences are SQVTM and ANQGSEA. The CDR3 sequence is CSVEDHGGRSYNEQFF. CDR3 bases: TGCAGCGTTGAAGATCATGGGGGGCGCTCCTACAATGAGCAGTTCTTC.

The sample holds a few counts of this clonotype. The chain combines TRBV20-1 with TRBJ2-1; D perhaps matches TRBD2 (7 bases). Trimming removed 4 bases at V and 2 bases at J, with 12 bases between. The CDR3 sequence is 14 residues long. Germline lookup yields CDR1 DFQATT and CDR2 SNEGSKA (reference sequence). The CDR3 coding sequence is TGCAGTGCTAATGGCGGGGGCCCCTACAATGAGCAGTTCTTC. Its protein product is CSANGGGPYNEQFF.

Turning to this clonotype: This may be a read error: a much more frequent sequence differs by one nucleotide. The chain joins TRBV5-6 to TRBJ2-4; TRBD1 matches 7 bases. The CDR3 runs to 14 residues. The germline V gene encodes CDR1 SGHDT and CDR2 YYEEEE. CDR3 amino acids: CASGTESAKNILYF. The DNA of the CDR3 is TGTGCCAGCGGGACAGAATCGGCCAAAAACATTCTGTACTTC.

The gene calls are TRBV20-1 and TRBJ1-4; 7 bases fit TRBD1. The length of the CDR3 is 15 residues. The junction had 10 bases not matched to a gene; V was cut back by 2 bases and J by 7 bases. Germline V gives CDR1 DFQATT, CDR2 SNEGSKA (reference sequence). The CDR3 loop is CSARSVGTASEKLFF. Written as DNA, the CDR3 is TGCAGTGCTAGATCCGTTGGGACAGCCAGTGAAAAACTGTTTTTT.

In its sample, this clonotype was seen many times. The chain combines TRBV7-2 with TRBJ2-5; 8 bases map to TRBD1. The CDR3 spans 13 residues. CDR1 and CDR2 from the germline V gene are SGHTA and FQGNSA. V lost 3 bases, J lost 7 bases, and 4 bases stayed unmatched. In nucleotides, the CDR3 is TGTGCCAGCAGCTTCCAGGGGGCCGTGACCCAGTACTTC. Its protein product is CASSFQGAVTQYF.

This clonotype has at least ten counts. This chain uses TRBV5-1 with TRBJ2-3; 10 nucleotides align to TRBD1. From germline, CDR1 is SGHRS and CDR2 YFSETQ. Losses at the gene ends were 0 bases for V and 1 base for J; bases not matched to a gene: 2. The CDR3 consists of 16 residues. This CDR3 reads CASSLAGTGGTDTQYF. CDR3 nucleotides: TGCGCCAGCAGCTTGGCCGGGACAGGGGGCACAGATACGCAGTATTTT.

This sequence joins TRBV7-3 and TRBJ1-2; D unclear. V gave up 5 bases and J gave up 4 bases, with 11 bases separating them. The CDR3 is 13 amino acids. The germline gives CDR1 SGHTA, CDR2 FQGTGA. The CDR3, as DNA: TGTGCCAGCAGCGCCGGGTCAGGCTATGGCTACACCTTC. Its protein product is CASSAGSGYGYTF.

This clonotype appeared a few times. This chain links TRBV19 with TRBJ2-5, with TRBD2 identical over 10 bases. The CDR3 is made up of 13 amino acids. Germline CDR1 is LNHDA and CDR2 is SQIVND (reference sequence). Losses at the gene ends were 9 bases for V and 1 base for J; bases not matched to a gene: 2. The CDR3 sequence: CASKRGGQETQYF. In DNA, the CDR3 is TGTGCCAGCAAGCGGGGGGGCCAAGAGACCCAGTACTTC.

This chain uses TRBV6-6 with TRBJ1-5, with D possibly being TRBD1 (6 bases). V lost 2 bases, J lost 7 bases, and 18 bases lay in between. Germline lookup yields CDR1 MNHNY and CDR2 SVGAGI (reference sequence). CDR3 size: 16 residues. In DNA form, the CDR3 reads TGTGCCAGCAGTTACACAGGGTCGGCGGATGGGCAGCCCCAGCATTTT. Protein sequence: CASSYTGSADGQPQHF.

This clonotype was seen only a few times. The chain combines TRBV5-6 with TRBJ1-1, with D possibly being TRBD1 (5 bases). V shed 2 bases and J shed 6 bases, with 11 bases lying between them. This CDR3 is 13 amino acids long. The germline CDR1 and CDR2 sequences are SGHDT and YYEEEE. Written as DNA, the CDR3 is TGTGCCAGCAGCTTAGACAGATTTGCTGAAGCTTTCTTT. Translating it yields CASSLDRFAEAFF.

The J gene is TRBJ2-6, the V gene TRBV7-2, with no clear D. The V gene's germline CDR1 is SGHTA and CDR2 FQGNSA. The CDR3 extends over 15 amino acids. V was trimmed by 1 base and J by 5 bases, leaving 9 bases between them. As DNA, the CDR3 is TGTGCCAGCAGCTTAGAAAGTTATCGGGCCAACGTCCTGACTTTC. Residues: CASSLESYRANVLTF.